Listed below are T cell receptor beta chains from one sample, sequenced in a study of long-term antiretroviral therapy in people with HIV. Here immunoSEQ multiplex PCR was the method, and the copy in TCRdb shows in-frame clones only, minus some. The sample shows approximately 29,000 clones, nearly 90% of them seen only once. The input for sequencing was unsorted PBMCs, taken 1.1 years after starting antiretroviral therapy. The source is a man aged 18 to 29 with HIV. CDR3s include the opening cysteine and the closing phenylalanine or tryptophan. The D gene is left open where the match is weak. Clone size, where shown, is once, few, many, or a class for clones that have expanded.

clone_size j_call d_call v_call cdr3_aa cdr3_nt
few TRBJ2-7 TRBD1 TRBV10-1 CASSEVRGYEQYF TGCGCCAGCAGTGAGGTCAGGGGGTACGAGCAGTACTTC
. TRBJ2-2 . TRBV25-1 CASSGKAGELFF TGTGCCAGCAGTGGAAAGGCCGGGGAGCTGTTTTTT
. TRBJ1-1 . TRBV13 CASSRGLNTEAFF TGTGCCAGCAGCCGGGGACTGAACACTGAAGCTTTCTTT
. TRBJ1-5 . TRBV28 CASRIPRHKYSNQPQHF TGTGCCAGCAGGATCCCCCGTCACAAGTATAGCAATCAGCCCCAGCATTTT
. TRBJ2-4 . TRBV28 CASSWVWASSGKNIQYF TGTGCCAGCAGTTGGGTATGGGCGTCGAGCGGCAAAAACATTCAGTACTTC
. TRBJ1-3 . TRBV14 CASSQVRIGVSGNTIYF TGTGCCAGCAGCCAAGTTCGTATCGGGGTATCTGGAAACACCATATATTTT
. TRBJ1-2 . TRBV5-1 CASSLGDQYGYTF TGCGCCAGCAGCTTGGGGGATCAATATGGCTACACCTTC
. TRBJ1-3 . TRBV6-5 CASATGNGNTIYF TGTGCCAGCGCTACAGGGAACGGAAACACCATATATTTT
once TRBJ1-2 TRBD1 TRBV4-1 CASSQKTGTDGYTF TGCGCCAGCAGCCAAAAGACAGGGACGGATGGCTACACCTTC
. TRBJ2-7 . TRBV19 CASSIGGGSYEQYF TGTGCCAGTAGTATAGGTGGCGGATCCTACGAGCAGTACTTC
. TRBJ1-4 TRBD1 TRBV6-6 CASSYGQGANEKLFF TGTGCCAGCAGTTACGGACAGGGGGCTAATGAAAAACTGTTTTTT
. TRBJ2-7 . TRBV11-3 CASSLDLALARVYEQYF TGTGCCAGCAGCTTAGATCTGGCGCTAGCTCGGGTCTACGAGCAGTACTTC
. TRBJ2-7 TRBD1 TRBV27 CASSLRRDRAYEQYF TGTGCCAGCAGTTTACGGAGGGACAGGGCCTACGAGCAGTACTTC
. TRBJ2-1 . TRBV30 CAWSSGEQFF TGTGCCTGGAGTAGTGGTGAGCAGTTCTTC
. TRBJ1-1 . TRBV10-3 CAISDGTRYTEAFF TGTGCCATCAGTGACGGGACACGCTACACTGAAGCTTTCTTT
. TRBJ2-7 TRBD2 TRBV11-2 CASSRLARNYEQYF TGTGCCAGCAGTCGACTAGCCCGAAACTACGAGCAGTACTTC
. TRBJ2-3 . TRBV29-1 CSVDPGGSTDTQYF TGCAGCGTTGACCCAGGGGGGAGCACAGATACGCAGTATTTT
. TRBJ1-1 . TRBV27 CASSLRGPTEAFF TGTGCCAGCAGTTTACGGGGGCCGACTGAAGCTTTCTTT
. TRBJ1-2 . TRBV5-8 CASSWAVYGYTF TGTGCCAGCAGCTGGGCAGTCTATGGCTACACCTTC
. TRBJ1-2 TRBD1 TRBV6-1 CASSDGIRDRGNYGYTF TGTGCCAGCAGTGATGGGATCCGGGACAGGGGGAACTATGGCTACACCTTC
. TRBJ2-7 . TRBV19 CASSIGTKTYEQYF TGTGCCAGTAGTATTGGGACGAAAACCTACGAGCAGTACTTC
. TRBJ1-1 TRBD1 TRBV5-6 CASSSGTVSPNTEAFF TGTGCCAGCAGCAGTGGGACAGTCAGCCCGAACACTGAAGCTTTCTTT
. TRBJ1-5 TRBD1 TRBV2 CASSLSGTASNQPQHF TGTGCCAGCAGTCTTTCCGGGACAGCAAGCAATCAGCCCCAGCATTTT
. TRBJ2-3 TRBD2 TRBV6-6 CASSGLAVDTQYF TGTGCCAGCAGTGGACTAGCGGTCGATACGCAGTATTTT
few TRBJ1-5 . TRBV27 CASSREVGQPQHF TGTGCCAGCAGTCGCGAGGTGGGACAGCCCCAGCATTTT
. TRBJ2-3 . TRBV5-6 CASSHGTDTQYF TGTGCCAGCAGTCATGGTACGGATACGCAGTATTTT
. TRBJ2-1 . TRBV5-4 CASSLAGDSYNEQFF TGTGCCAGCAGCTTGGCGGGGGATTCCTACAATGAGCAGTTCTTC
. TRBJ1-2 . TRBV7-9 CASSLDSNYGYTF TGTGCCAGCAGCTTGGACAGTAACTATGGCTACACCTTC
. TRBJ1-2 TRBD1 TRBV29-1 CSVDRGANRGYTF TGCAGCGTGGACAGGGGGGCAAATCGTGGCTACACCTTC
. TRBJ2-1 . TRBV4-2 CASSPLRMEDSYNEQFF TGTGCCAGCAGCCCCCTTAGGATGGAGGACTCCTACAATGAGCAGTTCTTC
. TRBJ1-1 . TRBV6-5 CASVDRRTEAFF TGTGCCAGCGTAGACAGGCGTACTGAAGCTTTCTTT
once TRBJ2-3 TRBD2 TRBV30 CACTTKRDFSDTQYF TGTGCCTGCACAACGAAGCGGGACTTTTCAGATACGCAGTATTTT
. TRBJ2-7 . TRBV6-5 CASSPSAYYEQYF TGTGCCAGCAGTCCGTCAGCCTACTACGAGCAGTACTTC
. TRBJ1-2 TRBD1 TRBV18 CASSPDRGRSRGYTF TGTGCCAGCTCACCGGACAGGGGCCGATCCCGGGGCTACACCTTC
. TRBJ1-2 . TRBV7-9 CASSLGELNYGYTF TGTGCCAGCAGCTTGGGGGAACTCAACTATGGCTACACCTTC
. TRBJ2-1 . TRBV2 CASIPLGTSSYNEQFF TGTGCCAGCATACCTCTCGGGACTTCCAGCTACAATGAGCAGTTCTTC
. TRBJ2-1 . TRBV6-6 CASSGPGGNEQFF TGTGCCAGCAGCGGTCCCGGAGGGAATGAGCAGTTCTTC
once TRBJ2-7 . TRBV13 CASSLAGYYYEQYF TGTGCCAGCAGCTTAGCGGGATACTACTACGAGCAGTACTTC
. TRBJ2-7 TRBD1 TRBV27 CASSLARGRYEQYF TGTGCCAGCAGTTTAGCTAGGGGGCGGTACGAGCAGTACTTC
. TRBJ2-7 TRBD2 TRBV7-9 CASSILSGSEQYF TGTGCCAGCAGCATCCTTAGCGGGAGTGAGCAGTACTTC
. TRBJ1-2 . TRBV13 CASSSGSGGYTF TGTGCCAGCAGCTCCGGGTCCGGAGGCTACACCTTC
. TRBJ2-2 . TRBV28 CASSQQGNTGELFF TGTGCCAGCAGTCAACAGGGGAACACCGGGGAGCTGTTTTTT
. TRBJ1-2 TRBD1 TRBV29-1 CSVEEGGQGQDYGYTF TGCAGCGTTGAAGAAGGAGGGCAGGGACAGGACTATGGCTACACCTTC
. TRBJ2-7 . TRBV30 CAWSELARDEQYF TGTGCCTGGAGTGAGTTGGCGCGGGACGAGCAGTACTTC
. TRBJ2-5 . TRBV7-9 CASSLAERQADETQYF TGTGCCAGCAGCTTAGCAGAACGACAGGCTGATGAGACCCAGTACTTC
. TRBJ2-1 . TRBV5-1 CASSSTRYEQFF TGCGCCAGCAGCTCAACTAGGTATGAGCAGTTCTTC
. TRBJ2-7 TRBD2 TRBV4-2 CASSLTSGSSYEQYF TGTGCCAGCAGCTTGACTAGCGGTTCCTCCTACGAGCAGTACTTC
. TRBJ2-1 TRBD2 TRBV29-1 CSVGLAVYNEQFF TGCAGCGTGGGACTAGCGGTCTACAATGAGCAGTTCTTC
. TRBJ2-5 TRBD2 TRBV5-1 CASSLSTAGGQETQYF TGCGCCAGCAGCTTGAGCACAGCGGGGGGACAAGAGACCCAGTACTTC
once TRBJ2-1 . TRBV10-1 CASSDEGPDYNEQFF TGCGCCAGCAGTGACGAGGGACCGGACTACAATGAGCAGTTCTTC
. TRBJ2-6 . TRBV10-3 CAISDPSNVLTF TGTGCCATCAGTGATCCCTCCAACGTCCTGACTTTC
. TRBJ1-4 TRBD1 TRBV4-2 CASSYRGEDEKLFF TGTGCCAGCAGCTACAGGGGGGAGGATGAAAAACTGTTTTTT